Sequencing of this T cell receptor (beta chain) was carried out in a study of blood T cell repertoires in COVID-19. V dropped 7 bases and J dropped 4; count of bases not matched to a gene: 2. The CDR3 extends over 13 amino acids. Germline loops: CDR1 MDHEN, CDR2 SYDVKM. Method: immunoSEQ multiplex PCR; TCRdb's copy keeps in-frame clones and lacks some. The sample records around 79,000 clones, around 89% being singletons. The V gene is TRBV28, the J gene TRBJ2-2, with 8 bases that match TRBD1. Sequencing was done on a sample of peripheral blood. This clonotype originated in a human donor in a cohort sampled during active COVID-19. CDR3 amino acids: CASTDRATGELFF. The CDR3, as DNA: TGTGCCAGCACGGACAGGGCCACCGGGGAGCTGTTTTTT.